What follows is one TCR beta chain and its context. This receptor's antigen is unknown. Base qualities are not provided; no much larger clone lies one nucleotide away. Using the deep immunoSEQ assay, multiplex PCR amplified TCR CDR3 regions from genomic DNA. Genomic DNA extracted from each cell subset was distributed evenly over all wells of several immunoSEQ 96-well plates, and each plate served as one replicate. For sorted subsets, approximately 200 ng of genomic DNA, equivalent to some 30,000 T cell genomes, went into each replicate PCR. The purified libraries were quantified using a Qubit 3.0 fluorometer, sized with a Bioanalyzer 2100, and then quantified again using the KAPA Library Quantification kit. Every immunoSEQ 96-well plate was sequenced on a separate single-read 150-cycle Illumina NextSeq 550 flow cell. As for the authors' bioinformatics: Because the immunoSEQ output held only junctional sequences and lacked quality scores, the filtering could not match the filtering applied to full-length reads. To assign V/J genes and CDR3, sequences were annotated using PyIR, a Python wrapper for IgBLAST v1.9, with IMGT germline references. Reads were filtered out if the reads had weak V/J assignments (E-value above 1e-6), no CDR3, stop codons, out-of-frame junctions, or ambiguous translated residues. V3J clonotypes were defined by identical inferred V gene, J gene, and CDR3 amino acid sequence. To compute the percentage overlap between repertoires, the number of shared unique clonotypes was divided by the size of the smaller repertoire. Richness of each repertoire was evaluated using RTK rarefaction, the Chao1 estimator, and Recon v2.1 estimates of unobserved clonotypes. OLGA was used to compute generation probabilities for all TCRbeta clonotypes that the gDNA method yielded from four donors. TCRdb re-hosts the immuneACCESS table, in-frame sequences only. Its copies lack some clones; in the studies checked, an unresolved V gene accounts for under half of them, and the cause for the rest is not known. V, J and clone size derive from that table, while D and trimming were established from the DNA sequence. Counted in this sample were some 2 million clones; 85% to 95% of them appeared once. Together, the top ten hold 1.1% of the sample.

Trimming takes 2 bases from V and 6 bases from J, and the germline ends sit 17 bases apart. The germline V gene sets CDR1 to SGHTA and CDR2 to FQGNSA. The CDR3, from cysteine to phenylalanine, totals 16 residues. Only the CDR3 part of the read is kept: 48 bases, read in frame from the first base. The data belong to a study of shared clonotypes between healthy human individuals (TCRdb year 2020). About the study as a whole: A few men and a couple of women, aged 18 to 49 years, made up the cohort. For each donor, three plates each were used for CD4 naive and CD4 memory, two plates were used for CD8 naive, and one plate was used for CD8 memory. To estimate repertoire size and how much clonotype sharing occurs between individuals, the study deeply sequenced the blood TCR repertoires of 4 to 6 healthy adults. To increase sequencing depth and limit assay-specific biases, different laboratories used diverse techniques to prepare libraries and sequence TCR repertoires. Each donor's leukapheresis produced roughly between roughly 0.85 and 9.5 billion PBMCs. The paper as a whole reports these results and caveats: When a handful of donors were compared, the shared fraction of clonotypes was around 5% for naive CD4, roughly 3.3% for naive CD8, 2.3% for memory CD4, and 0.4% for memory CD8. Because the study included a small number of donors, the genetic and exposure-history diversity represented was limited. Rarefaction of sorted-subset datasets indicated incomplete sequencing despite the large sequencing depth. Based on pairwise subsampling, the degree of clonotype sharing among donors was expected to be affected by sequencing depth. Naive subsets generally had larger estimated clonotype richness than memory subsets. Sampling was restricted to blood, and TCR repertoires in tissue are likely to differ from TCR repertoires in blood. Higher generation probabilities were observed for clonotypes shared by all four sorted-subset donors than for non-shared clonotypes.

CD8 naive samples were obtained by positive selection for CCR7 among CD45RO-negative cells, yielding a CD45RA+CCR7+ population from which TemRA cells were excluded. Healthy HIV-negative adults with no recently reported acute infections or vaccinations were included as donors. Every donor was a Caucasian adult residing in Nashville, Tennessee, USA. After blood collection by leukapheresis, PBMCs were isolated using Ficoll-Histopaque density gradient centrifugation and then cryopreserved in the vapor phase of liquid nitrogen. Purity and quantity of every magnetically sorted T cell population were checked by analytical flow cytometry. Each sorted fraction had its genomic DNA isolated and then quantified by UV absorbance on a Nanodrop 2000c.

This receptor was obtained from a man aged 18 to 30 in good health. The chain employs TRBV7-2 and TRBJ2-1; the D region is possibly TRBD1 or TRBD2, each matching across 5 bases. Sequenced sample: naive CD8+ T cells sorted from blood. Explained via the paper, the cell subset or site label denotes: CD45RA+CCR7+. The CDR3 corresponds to CASSLFGTQVSNEQFF. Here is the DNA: TGTGCCAGCAGCTTATTCGGGACCCAGGTGAGCAATGAGCAGTTCTTC.